The rows below give T cell receptor beta chains drawn from one sample of a study of long-term antiretroviral therapy in people with HIV. Assay used: immunoSEQ multiplex PCR; TCRdb lists only in-frame clones, some missing. The sample has about 11,000 clones, around 89% seen once; the top ten hold approximately 18%. This sample comprised unsorted PBMCs, obtained 0.2 years before starting antiretroviral therapy. These receptors came from a woman aged 40 to 55 with HIV. Both conserved end residues are part of each CDR3. Rows give clone size only sometimes, using once, few, many, or a class for an expanded clone.

clone size | V gene | CDR3 protein
NA | TRBV18 | CASSPGDGYTF
NA | TRBV30 | CAWKRAGNTIYF
NA | TRBV6-5 | CASSRSRISYEQYF
NA | TRBV6-6 | CATLGGAMFEETQYF
NA | TRBV19 | CASSIGGRNYGYTF
NA | TRBV6-5 | CASRENTDTQYF
once | TRBV10-3 | CAISPGQGDGYTF
NA | TRBV29-1 | CSVRTGTTGELFF
few | TRBV4-3 | CASSPTGPTDTQYF
NA | TRBV27 | CASGGWGWGQPQHF
NA | TRBV6-6 | CASRTGTEYSYEQYF
NA | TRBV11-3 | CASSSRGGPQETQYF
NA | TRBV27 | CASSLERGPGRQQYF
NA | TRBV10-3 | CAISGTGVPNNEQFF
NA | TRBV5-1 | CVSSSGVQRLTDTQYF
NA | TRBV5-6 | CASSLYGGGRNIQYF
NA | TRBV10-2 | CASSDLSRGEGETQYF
NA | TRBV7-8 | CASSLEGGPYYEQYF
NA | TRBV9 | CASSVAQFSYEQYF
large | TRBV5-5 | CASSLANLYGYTF
NA | TRBV7-2 | CASSFGGPDTQYF
NA | TRBV25-1 | CASTRVSPVTEAFF
NA | TRBV5-4 | CASSLPGRDTQYF
few | TRBV5-4 | CASSPDRDSPLHF
NA | TRBV4-1 | CASSLDLPANEQFF
NA | TRBV4-1 | CASSLTTARLGELFF
NA | TRBV30 | CAWTSGGIQETQYF
NA | TRBV7-3 | CASSRRGGNEQFF
NA | TRBV7-2 | CASSLAVGQGGWQPQHF
NA | TRBV19 | CAGGTGDNYGYTF
NA | TRBV7-9 | CASSPTGQGGEQYF
NA | TRBV2 | CASSGSGTGPSYEQYF
few | TRBV29-1 | CSVRTGGALYYTF
NA | TRBV2 | CASQPQLVAEAFF
NA | TRBV29-1 | CSVDWGAQETQYF
few | TRBV23-1 | CASSQSSQSGANVLTF
medium-sized | TRBV7-2 | CASSLDGTGYNQPQHF
NA | TRBV19 | CASSVGQGTLRKTQYF
NA | TRBV27 | CASSPQGAGYEQYF
few | TRBV2 | CASREIGYEQYF
NA | TRBV19 | CASSTGGAGETQYF
NA | TRBV19 | CASSNGLEKLFF
NA | TRBV4-1 | CASSQDILYQGTQYF
NA | TRBV28 | CASSLGRDRAFSPLHF
NA | TRBV7-2 | CASSLPTFGGYTF
NA | TRBV5-4 | CASSLESAGGGSYGYTF
NA | TRBV30 | CAFSLAYGYTF
NA | TRBV10-3 | CAISTGGPNQPQHF
NA | TRBV10-3 | CAISEGVGGYTF
NA | TRBV7-7 | CASSSSGVKGEQFF
NA | TRBV9 | CASSEQGGEKLFF
NA | TRBV10-3 | CAISESDGNQPQHF
NA | TRBV7-9 | CASSPLAGLQETQYF
NA | TRBV5-1 | CASSGSGQGASGELFF
NA | TRBV7-2 | CASRETSASSYEQYF
NA | TRBV4-1 | CASSQQQSLPYNEQFF
NA | TRBV4-3 | CASSQDRGHNQPQHF
once | TRBV4-3 | CASSQALAGGFRSSGANVLTF
NA | TRBV2 | CASRPGLASEQFF
once | TRBV6-1 | CASRSSGQATYEQYF